This TCR beta chain was documented in a study of shared clonotypes between healthy human individuals. Across the whole study: CD4 naive cells filled three plates per donor, CD4 memory three, CD8 naive two and CD8 memory one. Whole-study findings and limits: Even with large depth, rarefaction showed that sorted-subset sequencing was incomplete. Sequencing depth was predicted to influence how clonotypes are shared among donors. When naive CD4 clonotypes were compared across several donors, 4% to 6.5% were shared.

Naive CD8 cells comprised CD45RO-negative, CCR7-positively selected cells, excluding terminally differentiated effector memory CD45RA+ cells. Details on this clone: Its matching antigen is unknown.

The CDR3 has 15 amino acids. Germline CDR1 reads MNHNS; CDR2 reads SASEGT. Between the trimmed V and J ends, which lost 0 bases and 4 bases, there was a span of 13 bases. TCRdb's copy holds only in-frame clones and misses some; the assay was immunoSEQ multiplex PCR. Among about 2.2 million clones listed, approximately 94% were seen once. Sequences were obtained from naive CD8+ T cells from PBMCs. The TCR was taken from a man aged 18 to 30 in good health. Some clones in this sample may be carry-over from other donors' samples. This chain links TRBV6-1 with TRBJ2-7; the D is unclear. CDR3 bases: TGTGCCAGCAGTGAAGCGTTGGTGGCAGGATACGAGCAGTACTTC. Amino acids: CASSEALVAGYEQYF.